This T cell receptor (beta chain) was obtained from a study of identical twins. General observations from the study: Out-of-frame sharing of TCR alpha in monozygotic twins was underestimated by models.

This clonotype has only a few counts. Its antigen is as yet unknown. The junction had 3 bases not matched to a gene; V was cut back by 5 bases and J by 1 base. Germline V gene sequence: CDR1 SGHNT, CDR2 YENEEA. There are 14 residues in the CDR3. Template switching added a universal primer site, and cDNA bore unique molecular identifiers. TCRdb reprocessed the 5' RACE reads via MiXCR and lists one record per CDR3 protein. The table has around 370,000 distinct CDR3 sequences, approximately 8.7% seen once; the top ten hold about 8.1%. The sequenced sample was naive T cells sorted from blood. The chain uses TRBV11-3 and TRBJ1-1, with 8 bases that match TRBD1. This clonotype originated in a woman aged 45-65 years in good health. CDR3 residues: CASSDRGGNTEAFF. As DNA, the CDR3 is TGTGCCAGCAGCGACAGGGGCGGGAACACTGAAGCTTTCTTT. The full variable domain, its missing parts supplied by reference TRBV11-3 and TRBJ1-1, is EAGVVQSPRYKIIEKKQPVAFWCNPISGHNTLYWYLQNLGQGPELLIRYENEEAVDDSQLPKDRFSAERLKGVDSTLKIQPAELGDSAVYLCASSDRGGNTEAFFGQGTRLTVV.